A selection of T cell receptor beta chains follows, all from one sample in a study of shared clonotypes between healthy human individuals. Sequencing was performed with immunoSEQ multiplex PCR; in TCRdb, only in-frame clones are kept and a portion is missing. The table lists roughly 2.4 million clones, approximately 96% of them singletons. Sequencing was carried out using naive CD4+ T cells sorted from blood. These receptors all come from a man between 18 and 35 years old in good health. Each CDR3 is given with its conserved first and last residue. The order of the fields is clone size, V gene, J gene, D gene, CDR3 DNA, CDR3 protein. The D gene is left open where the match is weak. Some rows mark clone size as missing; the rest say once, few, many or name a class of expanded clone.

clone_size: NA
v_call: TRBV5-1
j_call: TRBJ2-5
d_call: TRBD2
cdr3_nt: TGCGCCAGCAGCCCGGGACTAGCGGGGATGAGTCAAGAGACCCAGTACTTC
cdr3_aa: CASSPGLAGMSQETQYF

clone_size: NA
v_call: TRBV14
j_call: TRBJ1-6
d_call: NA
cdr3_nt: TGTGCCAGCAGCCAACCAGGGCATAATTCACCCCTCCACTTT
cdr3_aa: CASSQPGHNSPLHF

clone_size: NA
v_call: TRBV19
j_call: TRBJ2-4
d_call: NA
cdr3_nt: TGTGCCAGTAGCCAGGGAGAAAACATTCAGTACTTC
cdr3_aa: CASSQGENIQYF

clone_size: once
v_call: TRBV15
j_call: TRBJ1-2
d_call: TRBD1
cdr3_nt: TGTGCCACCAGTCCCGGGACAGGGGGCTATGGCTACACCTTC
cdr3_aa: CATSPGTGGYGYTF

clone_size: once
v_call: TRBV10-3
j_call: TRBJ1-2
d_call: TRBD1
cdr3_nt: TGTGCCATCAGCCCGCAGGGGGGTGGCTATGGCTACACCTTC
cdr3_aa: CAISPQGGGYGYTF

clone_size: once
v_call: TRBV18
j_call: TRBJ1-1
d_call: NA
cdr3_nt: TGTGCCAGCTCACCCCCGAGTTGGGGGACGAACACTGAAGCTTTCTTT
cdr3_aa: CASSPPSWGTNTEAFF

clone_size: NA
v_call: TRBV5-4
j_call: TRBJ2-3
d_call: TRBD2
cdr3_nt: TGTGCCAGCAGCTTCGGGACTAGCGGGACGGGAGATACGCAGTATTTT
cdr3_aa: CASSFGTSGTGDTQYF

clone_size: once
v_call: TRBV7-2
j_call: TRBJ1-1
d_call: NA
cdr3_nt: TGTGCCAGCAGCTTAATGGCAGTTAACACTGAAGCTTTCTTT
cdr3_aa: CASSLMAVNTEAFF

clone_size: NA
v_call: TRBV2
j_call: TRBJ1-5
d_call: NA
cdr3_nt: TGTGCCAGCAGTGATAAAAGCCCGAGGACCCAGCATTTT
cdr3_aa: CASSDKSPRTQHF

clone_size: NA
v_call: TRBV7-2
j_call: TRBJ2-1
d_call: NA
cdr3_nt: TGTGCCAGCAGCTTAGACCGTGGGCTCTTTGAGCAGTTCTTC
cdr3_aa: CASSLDRGLFEQFF

clone_size: NA
v_call: TRBV19
j_call: TRBJ1-2
d_call: NA
cdr3_nt: TGTGCCAGTAGTGTTTCACACGAAAACTATGGCTACACCTTC
cdr3_aa: CASSVSHENYGYTF

clone_size: once
v_call: TRBV7-2
j_call: TRBJ1-5
d_call: NA
cdr3_nt: TGTGCCAGCAGCGGAGGACAATCTCAGCCCCAGCATTTT
cdr3_aa: CASSGGQSQPQHF

clone_size: NA
v_call: TRBV2
j_call: TRBJ2-3
d_call: NA
cdr3_nt: TGTGCCAGCAGTGTGTCGACAGCAGATACGCAGTATTTT
cdr3_aa: CASSVSTADTQYF

clone_size: NA
v_call: TRBV27
j_call: TRBJ2-6
d_call: NA
cdr3_nt: TGTGCCAGCAGTTTATGGGGGCAGACTAGCTCTGGGGCCAACGTCCTGACTTTC
cdr3_aa: CASSLWGQTSSGANVLTF

clone_size: NA
v_call: TRBV27
j_call: TRBJ2-1
d_call: TRBD2
cdr3_nt: TGTGCCAGCAGAACTAGCGGGAGGAACGGTGAGCAGTTCTTC
cdr3_aa: CASRTSGRNGEQFF

clone_size: NA
v_call: TRBV7-8
j_call: TRBJ2-7
d_call: TRBD2
cdr3_nt: TGTGCCAGCAGCCGATCCGCGGGAGCGACCTCCTACGAGCAGTACTTC
cdr3_aa: CASSRSAGATSYEQYF

clone_size: NA
v_call: TRBV7-2
j_call: TRBJ1-4
d_call: NA
cdr3_nt: TGTGCCAGCAGCAAACAGGGAGGTAATGAAAAACTGTTTTTT
cdr3_aa: CASSKQGGNEKLFF

clone_size: NA
v_call: TRBV7-2
j_call: TRBJ2-7
d_call: TRBD1
cdr3_nt: TGTGCCAGCAGCGTAGGGGGCCCCTACGAGCAGTACTTC
cdr3_aa: CASSVGGPYEQYF

clone_size: NA
v_call: TRBV20-1
j_call: TRBJ1-2
d_call: NA
cdr3_nt: TGCAGTGTTAGAAGAGGTAATGGCTACACCTTC
cdr3_aa: CSVRRGNGYTF

clone_size: NA
v_call: TRBV10-1
j_call: TRBJ2-5
d_call: NA
cdr3_nt: TGCGCCAGCAGTGAGTCGCAGGGAGAGACCCAGTACTTC
cdr3_aa: CASSESQGETQYF

clone_size: NA
v_call: TRBV10-2
j_call: TRBJ1-1
d_call: NA
cdr3_nt: TGCGCCAGCAGTGTAACAGTTACTTTGAACACTGAAGCTTTCTTT
cdr3_aa: CASSVTVTLNTEAFF

clone_size: NA
v_call: TRBV25-1
j_call: TRBJ2-7
d_call: TRBD1
cdr3_nt: TGTGCCAGCAGTGCGGGACAGGGGGTCCACGAGCAGTACTTC
cdr3_aa: CASSAGQGVHEQYF

clone_size: NA
v_call: TRBV7-9
j_call: TRBJ2-7
d_call: NA
cdr3_nt: TGTGCCAGCAGCTTAAGGGAGGACGAGCAGTACTTC
cdr3_aa: CASSLREDEQYF

clone_size: NA
v_call: TRBV28
j_call: TRBJ2-5
d_call: TRBD2
cdr3_nt: TGTGCCTGTACCCCGGGGGGCCAAGAGACCCAGTACTTC
cdr3_aa: CACTPGGQETQYF

clone_size: once
v_call: TRBV7-9
j_call: TRBJ2-1
d_call: NA
cdr3_nt: TGTGCCAGCAGCTTACGTAGTTTCCAAAATGAGCAGTTCTTC
cdr3_aa: CASSLRSFQNEQFF

clone_size: few
v_call: TRBV28
j_call: TRBJ1-4
d_call: TRBD1
cdr3_nt: TGTGCCAGCAGTTTGGCGACAGGGCAGGCTAATGAAAAACTGTTTTTT
cdr3_aa: CASSLATGQANEKLFF

clone_size: NA
v_call: TRBV5-1
j_call: TRBJ1-1
d_call: NA
cdr3_nt: TGCGCCAGCAGCCCCGGGCCTTCGGAGGGGACTGAAGCTTTCTTT
cdr3_aa: CASSPGPSEGTEAFF

clone_size: NA
v_call: TRBV18
j_call: TRBJ1-5
d_call: NA
cdr3_nt: TGTGCCAGCTCACAGGGGGATAGCAATCAGCCCCAGCATTTT
cdr3_aa: CASSQGDSNQPQHF

clone_size: NA
v_call: TRBV6-1
j_call: TRBJ2-2
d_call: NA
cdr3_nt: TGTGCCAGCCGCAGGGCCGGGAACACCGGGGAGCTGTTTTTT
cdr3_aa: CASRRAGNTGELFF

clone_size: NA
v_call: TRBV25-1
j_call: TRBJ2-3
d_call: TRBD1
cdr3_nt: TGTGCCAGCAGTGAATATACAGGGGTGAGAACAGATACGCAGTATTTT
cdr3_aa: CASSEYTGVRTDTQYF

clone_size: NA
v_call: TRBV19
j_call: TRBJ1-2
d_call: NA
cdr3_nt: TGTGCCAGTGAGGACAGAACCTACTATGGCTACACCTTC
cdr3_aa: CASEDRTYYGYTF

clone_size: NA
v_call: TRBV7-2
j_call: TRBJ1-6
d_call: NA
cdr3_nt: TGTGCCAGCAGCCGCGATTACAGGGAGGGGTCACCCCTCCACTTT
cdr3_aa: CASSRDYREGSPLHF

clone_size: NA
v_call: TRBV6-5
j_call: TRBJ2-7
d_call: TRBD1
cdr3_nt: TGTGCCAGCAGTTACGGGACAGGAACCTACGAGCAGTACTTC
cdr3_aa: CASSYGTGTYEQYF

clone_size: NA
v_call: TRBV19
j_call: TRBJ1-4
d_call: TRBD1
cdr3_nt: TGTGCCAGTAGCCGACAGGGGTTTAATGAAAAACTGTTTTTT
cdr3_aa: CASSRQGFNEKLFF

clone_size: NA
v_call: TRBV6-1
j_call: TRBJ2-1
d_call: TRBD2
cdr3_nt: TGTGCCAGCAGTGAAAGGTTGGGTAGCGGGATATTCTACAATGAGCAGTTCTTC
cdr3_aa: CASSERLGSGIFYNEQFF

clone_size: NA
v_call: TRBV20-1
j_call: TRBJ1-1
d_call: NA
cdr3_nt: TGCAGTGCCTTGGAGAACACTGAAGCTTTCTTT
cdr3_aa: CSALENTEAFF

clone_size: NA
v_call: TRBV5-1
j_call: TRBJ1-1
d_call: NA
cdr3_nt: TGCGCCAGCAGCGGAAGAACTGAAGCTTTCTTT
cdr3_aa: CASSGRTEAFF

clone_size: once
v_call: TRBV9
j_call: TRBJ2-5
d_call: TRBD2
cdr3_nt: TGTGCCAGCAGCGTGGGACTAGCGGGAGAGACCCAGTACTTC
cdr3_aa: CASSVGLAGETQYF

clone_size: NA
v_call: TRBV27
j_call: TRBJ2-1
d_call: TRBD2
cdr3_nt: TGTGCCAGCAGTAAAGAGGGAGGGCCGGTCGATGAGCAGTTCTTC
cdr3_aa: CASSKEGGPVDEQFF

clone_size: NA
v_call: TRBV7-8
j_call: TRBJ2-7
d_call: TRBD2
cdr3_nt: TGTGCCAGCAGCCTCGGGTCGTCCGGGACGGGGGGTTACGAGCAGTACTTC
cdr3_aa: CASSLGSSGTGGYEQYF

clone_size: NA
v_call: TRBV10-3
j_call: TRBJ2-5
d_call: NA
cdr3_nt: TGTGCCATCAGTCCGGGCCCAGTGGGGGAGACCCAGTACTTC
cdr3_aa: CAISPGPVGETQYF

clone_size: NA
v_call: TRBV9
j_call: TRBJ2-1
d_call: NA
cdr3_nt: TGTGCCAGCAGCGTAGCTGGCGGCGGCTACAATGAGCAGTTCTTC
cdr3_aa: CASSVAGGGYNEQFF

clone_size: NA
v_call: TRBV7-2
j_call: TRBJ2-3
d_call: TRBD2
cdr3_nt: TGTGCCAGCAGCTCAACTAGCGGGGGGAGCACAGATACGCAGTATTTT
cdr3_aa: CASSSTSGGSTDTQYF

clone_size: NA
v_call: TRBV7-8
j_call: TRBJ1-6
d_call: TRBD1
cdr3_nt: TGTGCCAGCAGCGTAGCCGGGACAGGAACTAATTCACCCCTCCACTTT
cdr3_aa: CASSVAGTGTNSPLHF

clone_size: once
v_call: TRBV5-6
j_call: TRBJ2-5
d_call: NA
cdr3_nt: TGTGCCAGCAGCTCTGTTCGAGAGACCCAGTACTTC
cdr3_aa: CASSSVRETQYF

clone_size: NA
v_call: TRBV7-2
j_call: TRBJ1-3
d_call: NA
cdr3_nt: TGTGCCAGCAGCCATAGGTCAGGGGCTGGAAACACCATATATTTT
cdr3_aa: CASSHRSGAGNTIYF

clone_size: NA
v_call: TRBV2
j_call: TRBJ1-1
d_call: NA
cdr3_nt: TGTGCCAGCAGGGGCAGCATCCTCACTGAAGCTTTCTTT
cdr3_aa: CASRGSILTEAFF

clone_size: once
v_call: TRBV7-8
j_call: TRBJ2-1
d_call: NA
cdr3_nt: TGTGCCAGCAGCTTAGTTTTTGGCGGGGATTACAATGAGCAGTTCTTC
cdr3_aa: CASSLVFGGDYNEQFF

clone_size: NA
v_call: TRBV4-3
j_call: TRBJ1-2
d_call: NA
cdr3_nt: TGCGCCAGCAGCCAAGATCTCGCCTCGCGTAACTATGGCTACACCTTC
cdr3_aa: CASSQDLASRNYGYTF

clone_size: NA
v_call: TRBV9
j_call: TRBJ2-7
d_call: NA
cdr3_nt: TGTGCCAGCTGGGGGCACTTAGCCTACGAGCAGTACTTC
cdr3_aa: CASWGHLAYEQYF

clone_size: NA
v_call: TRBV7-2
j_call: TRBJ1-5
d_call: TRBD1
cdr3_nt: TGTGCCAGCAGCTTAGCGCTAGGGACAGGAGGCTATCAGCCCCAGCATTTT
cdr3_aa: CASSLALGTGGYQPQHF

clone_size: NA
v_call: TRBV19
j_call: TRBJ2-7
d_call: TRBD1
cdr3_nt: TGTGCCAGTAGTATCCGGACAGGGATCTACGAGCAGTACTTC
cdr3_aa: CASSIRTGIYEQYF

clone_size: NA
v_call: TRBV6-6
j_call: TRBJ2-7
d_call: NA
cdr3_nt: TGTGCCAGCAATACCTTACCCGGGACAAACGACGAGCAGTACTTC
cdr3_aa: CASNTLPGTNDEQYF

clone_size: NA
v_call: TRBV6-1
j_call: TRBJ1-3
d_call: NA
cdr3_nt: TGTGCCAGCAGGGCTGACGGGAACTCTGGAAACACCATATATTTT
cdr3_aa: CASRADGNSGNTIYF

clone_size: once
v_call: TRBV5-1
j_call: TRBJ1-5
d_call: NA
cdr3_nt: TGCGCCAGCAGCTTGGACCCAGGGAAGGAACAGCCCCAGCATTTT
cdr3_aa: CASSLDPGKEQPQHF